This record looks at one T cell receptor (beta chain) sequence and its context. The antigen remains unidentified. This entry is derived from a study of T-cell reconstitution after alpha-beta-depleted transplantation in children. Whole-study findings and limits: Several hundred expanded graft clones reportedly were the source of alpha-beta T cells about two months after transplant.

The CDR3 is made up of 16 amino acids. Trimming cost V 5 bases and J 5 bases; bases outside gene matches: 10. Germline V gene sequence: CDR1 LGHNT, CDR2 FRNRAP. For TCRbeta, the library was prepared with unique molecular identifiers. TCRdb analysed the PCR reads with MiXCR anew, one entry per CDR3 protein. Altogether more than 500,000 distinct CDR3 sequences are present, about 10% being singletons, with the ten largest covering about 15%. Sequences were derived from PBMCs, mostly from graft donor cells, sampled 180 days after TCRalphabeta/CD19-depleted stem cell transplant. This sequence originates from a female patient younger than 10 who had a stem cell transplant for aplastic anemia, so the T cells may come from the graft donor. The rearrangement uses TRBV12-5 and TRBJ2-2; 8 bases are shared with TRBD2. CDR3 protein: CASGQVAGLTTGELFF. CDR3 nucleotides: TGTGCTAGTGGTCAAGTAGCGGGGTTAACGACCGGGGAGCTGTTTTTT. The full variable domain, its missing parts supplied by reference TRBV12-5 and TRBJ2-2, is DARVTQTPRHKVTEMGQEVTMRCQPILGHNTVFWYRQTMMQGLELLAYFRNRAPLDDSGMPKDRFSAEMPDATLATLKIQPSEPRDSAVYFCASGQVAGLTTGELFFGEGSRLTVL.